These T cell receptor beta chains were read from a single sample in a study of Graves' ophthalmopathy and Graves' hyperthyroidism. Each CDR3 protein gets one entry after TCRdb re-called the multiplex PCR reads with MiXCR. The sample contains roughly 610,000 distinct CDR3 sequences, 22% of which appear only once. The sample comprised peripheral blood. Receptors were obtained from a woman between 18 and 29 years old with stable Graves' hyperthyroidism. Some clones in this sample may be carry-over from other donors' samples. Both conserved end residues are part of each CDR3. A row's size may be missing; if present it is once, few, many or a size class.

V gene	J gene	clone size	CDR3 protein
TRBV20-1	TRBJ1-1	.	CSANPTALNTEAFF
TRBV30	TRBJ2-5	.	CAWSGIVQETQYF
TRBV27	TRBJ2-5	.	CASGAAETQYF
TRBV6-1	TRBJ2-7	many	CASSDGGSYEQYF
TRBV7-2	TRBJ1-5	few	CASSVGRSNQPQHF
TRBV30	TRBJ2-7	many	CAWSVPGQGASYEQYF
TRBV7-3	TRBJ1-5	few	CASSLTMDRGLCNQPQHF
TRBV6-1	TRBJ2-5	many	CASGGTSGAQETQYF
TRBV12-3/TRBV12-4	TRBJ1-6	many	CASSMGRSPLHF
TRBV12-3/TRBV12-4	TRBJ1-3	.	CASSFGPGRNTIYF
TRBV30	TRBJ2-4	many	CAWTRDRVKNIQYF
TRBV5-1	TRBJ2-7	many	CASSLASDGRAYEQYF
TRBV11-3	TRBJ1-6	few	CASSSFGRSESPLHF
TRBV12-3/TRBV12-4	TRBJ1-2	.	CASSPTQGESGYTF
TRBV4-1	TRBJ2-7	many	CASSQDVGARDGEQYF
TRBV5-6	TRBJ2-5	.	CASSFFRAVGETQYF
TRBV6-1	TRBJ1-2	many	CASSGGAALNPNYGYTF
TRBV3-1	TRBJ2-5	many	CASSQEGETQYF
TRBV6-1	TRBJ2-5	many	CASSERGGAPPITSSETQYF
TRBV6-2/TRBV6-3	TRBJ2-5	.	CASAQGRETQYF
TRBV11-1	TRBJ1-3	many	CASSPDQDSSGNTIYF
TRBV7-2	TRBJ2-7	many	CASSLSRNGYEQYF
TRBV28	TRBJ1-2	.	CASRTVLNYGYTF
TRBV29-1	TRBJ2-7	.	CSVGQFPRQGAYEQYF
TRBV12-5	TRBJ1-1	many	CASGFGSEAFF
TRBV5-1	TRBJ1-6	many	CASSQQDSRRSSYNSPLHF
TRBV6-1	TRBJ2-2	.	CASSELADTGELFF
TRBV4-2	TRBJ1-2	many	CASSQQGSDYGYTF
TRBV2	TRBJ2-5	.	CASSWSTGEKETQYF
TRBV12-3/TRBV12-4	TRBJ1-2	many	CASSRDRGQGYTF
TRBV11-2	TRBJ2-7	.	CASSYPAGGQPEQYF
TRBV5-1	TRBJ2-7	many	CASSYGQTSYEQYF
TRBV24-1	TRBJ1-1	many	CATSDPGSGKGGAFF
TRBV15	TRBJ2-7	many	CATSRGVLQGTREQYF
TRBV7-8	TRBJ2-7	many	CASSSPLFDKHEQYF
TRBV29-1	TRBJ2-7	.	CSVVVGTGAYEQYF
TRBV4-1	TRBJ1-5	once	CASSQGFVALNQPQHF
TRBV12-3/TRBV12-4	TRBJ2-2	.	CASTILDRGTGELFF
TRBV20-1	TRBJ2-5	.	CSAQAARPATQYF
TRBV4-1	TRBJ2-7	.	CASSQEVTTSYEQYF
TRBV12-3/TRBV12-4	TRBJ1-5	many	CASSLSYRGLGQPQHF
TRBV29-1	TRBJ1-1	many	CSTAEGRAEAFF
TRBV30	TRBJ1-3	many	CAWSVMAGGNTIYF
TRBV27	TRBJ2-5	many	CASRPTGSLETQYF
TRBV27	TRBJ1-2	few	CASSLAGSPPLYGYTF
TRBV7-9	TRBJ1-1	many	CASSLTLTTEAFF
TRBV19	TRBJ1-2	few	CASSIGINYGYTF
TRBV12-3/TRBV12-4	TRBJ1-1	few	CASRTYRGNTEAFF
TRBV6-1	TRBJ2-7	many	CASKSGQGSYEQYF
TRBV30	TRBJ1-1	many	CAWSVGDFLQSEAFF
TRBV6-1	TRBJ2-2	.	CASSKYSDSNTGELFF
TRBV9	TRBJ1-1	.	CASSPSLGRSEAFF
TRBV19	TRBJ1-5	many	CATTMADRANQPQHF
TRBV12-3/TRBV12-4	TRBJ2-5	.	CASSRQIQETQYF
TRBV2	TRBJ2-5	many	CASSEERGGTQETQYF
TRBV10-3	TRBJ1-2	many	CAISGSWGQGAGYTF
TRBV6-1	TRBJ1-5	many	CASLQSRGYSNQPQHF
TRBV20-1	TRBJ2-7	many	CSASAEGRYEQYF
TRBV28	TRBJ1-1	many	CASSSEGWRYTEAFF